This is a list of T cell receptor beta chains from one sample in a study of blood T cells in healthy people across ages. MiXCR, applied by TCRdb to the 5' RACE reads, yields one record per CDR3 protein. The table records more than 650,000 distinct CDR3 sequences, more than 25% of them present only once. The data also belong to a second study, concerning T cells of mothers and their children.

Source material: blood. The receptors stem from a boy aged 5-17 years in good health. Each CDR3 is given with its conserved first and last residue. D genes are given only for firm matches. The listing skips clone size in some rows; elsewhere it reads once, few, many or a size class.

cdr3_nt,cdr3_aa,clone_size,d_call,j_call,v_call
TGTGCCAGCTTACTTAGCGGAAAAGAGACCCAGTACTTC,CASLLSGKETQYF,.,.,TRBJ2-5,TRBV28
TGTGCCAGCAGCTTGGGGTCGACGGGGGGATCCTTGGAGCAGTACTTC,CASSLGSTGGSLEQYF,few,TRBD2,TRBJ2-5,TRBV5-4
TGTGCCGGGGGGGTCGGGGAGCTGTTTTTT,CAGGVGELFF,once,.,TRBJ2-2,TRBV21-1
TGTGCCTGGAGGGACTTCGGTGAAGGGCGGGGGGGCCAGAAGACCCAGTACTTC,CAWRDFGEGRGGQKTQYF,once,TRBD2,TRBJ2-5,TRBV30
TGTGCCATCAGTGAGCCGTTCTCAGGGGGCGAGCAGTACTTC,CAISEPFSGGEQYF,few,TRBD1,TRBJ2-7,TRBV10-3
TGTGCCAGCAGCGCTGGGGGACCGCGGGGCTACGAGCAGTACTTC,CASSAGGPRGYEQYF,few,.,TRBJ2-7,TRBV25-1
TGTGCCAGCAGTGAAGCGAGAGGGACACAAGAGACCCAGTACTTC,CASSEARGTQETQYF,.,.,TRBJ2-5,TRBV6-1
TGTGCCAGCAGCCGCCCGGGGGCCTCTGGAAACACCATATATTTT,CASSRPGASGNTIYF,.,.,TRBJ1-3,TRBV11-3
TGTGCCAGCAGCTCGGGCAGCCTAGAGTCAGACACGCAGTATTTT,CASSSGSLESDTQYF,few,.,TRBJ2-3,TRBV7-9
TGCAGTGCTCGACTACTATACCGGGACGGAGACTCCTACGAGCAGTACTTC,CSARLLYRDGDSYEQYF,few,.,TRBJ2-7,TRBV20-1
TGCAGTGCTAGAAACCCAGGAAGCCCAAGCGGTGAGACCCAGTACTTC,CSARNPGSPSGETQYF,.,.,TRBJ2-5,TRBV20-1
TGTGCCAGCAGCTTTAGGAGACAGTGGACTGAAGCTTTCTTT,CASSFRRQWTEAFF,.,.,TRBJ1-1,TRBV7-2
TGTGCCAGCAGTTACCTTATAGGACAGTCCTACGAGCAGTACTTC,CASSYLIGQSYEQYF,.,.,TRBJ2-7,TRBV28
TGTGCCAGCAGTGGTGGGGTTTTGGGGAATCAGCCCCAGCATTTT,CASSGGVLGNQPQHF,few,.,TRBJ1-5,TRBV25-1
TGTGCCAGCAGTCTGTTTTGGACAGGGGGAGAGGAGACCCAGTACTTC,CASSLFWTGGEETQYF,.,TRBD1,TRBJ2-5,TRBV12-3/TRBV12-4
TGCGCCAGCAGCCCGGAGGACTCACCTAGAGAGACCCAGTACTTC,CASSPEDSPRETQYF,.,.,TRBJ2-5,TRBV4-1
TGCAGTGCTACCCCCAGGGCCAGGAACACCGGGGAGCTGTTTTTT,CSATPRARNTGELFF,.,.,TRBJ2-2,TRBV20-1
TGCAGCGTTGAGGTAGGGAGTTTAAGCGGCACAGATACGCAGTATTTT,CSVEVGSLSGTDTQYF,few,.,TRBJ2-3,TRBV29-1
TGCGCCAGCAGCCCCAGCGGCCGGGGGGAGACCCAGTACTTC,CASSPSGRGETQYF,.,.,TRBJ2-5,TRBV5-1
TGCAGTGCCCCTCCGATGGCGTATGGCTACACCTTC,CSAPPMAYGYTF,few,.,TRBJ1-2,TRBV20-1
TGTGCCAGCAGTGGGAGAAAGACCTACGAGCAGTACTTC,CASSGRKTYEQYF,many,.,TRBJ2-7,TRBV6-2/TRBV6-3
TGTGCCAGCAGTTACTCTGTCGGGGCGCATAGCTCCTACGAGCAGTACTTC,CASSYSVGAHSSYEQYF,.,.,TRBJ2-7,TRBV6-5
TGTGCCATCAACAGTCGAAAGGGACCGAACACTGAAGCTTTCTTT,CAINSRKGPNTEAFF,.,.,TRBJ1-1,TRBV10-3
TGTGCCAGCAGTGAAAATAAGCGGGGTTTGAAAGAGACCCAGTACTTC,CASSENKRGLKETQYF,few,TRBD2,TRBJ2-5,TRBV25-1
TGTGCCAGCAGTTACTCGGGACAGGGGGTTTTTGAAGCTTTCTTT,CASSYSGQGVFEAFF,.,TRBD1,TRBJ1-1,TRBV6-6
TGCGCCAGCAGCTTGGAGAGTAGCGGGGGCCGTGATACGCAGTATTTT,CASSLESSGGRDTQYF,.,TRBD2,TRBJ2-3,TRBV5-1